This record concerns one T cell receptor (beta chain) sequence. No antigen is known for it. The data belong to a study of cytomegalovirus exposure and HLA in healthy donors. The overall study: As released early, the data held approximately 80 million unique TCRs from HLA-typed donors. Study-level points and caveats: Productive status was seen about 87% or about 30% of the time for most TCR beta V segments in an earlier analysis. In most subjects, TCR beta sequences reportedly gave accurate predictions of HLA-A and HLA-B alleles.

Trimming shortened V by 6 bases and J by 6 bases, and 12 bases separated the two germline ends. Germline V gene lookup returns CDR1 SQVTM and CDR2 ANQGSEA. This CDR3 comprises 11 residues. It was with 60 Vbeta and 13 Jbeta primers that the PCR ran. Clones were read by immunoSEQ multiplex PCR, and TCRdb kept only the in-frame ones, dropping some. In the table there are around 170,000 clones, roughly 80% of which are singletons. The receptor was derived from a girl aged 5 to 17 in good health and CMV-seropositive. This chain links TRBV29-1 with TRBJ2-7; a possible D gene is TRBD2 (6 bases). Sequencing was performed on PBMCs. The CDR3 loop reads CSVATAGEQYF. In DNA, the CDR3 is TGCAGCGTCGCGACAGCGGGCGAGCAGTACTTC.